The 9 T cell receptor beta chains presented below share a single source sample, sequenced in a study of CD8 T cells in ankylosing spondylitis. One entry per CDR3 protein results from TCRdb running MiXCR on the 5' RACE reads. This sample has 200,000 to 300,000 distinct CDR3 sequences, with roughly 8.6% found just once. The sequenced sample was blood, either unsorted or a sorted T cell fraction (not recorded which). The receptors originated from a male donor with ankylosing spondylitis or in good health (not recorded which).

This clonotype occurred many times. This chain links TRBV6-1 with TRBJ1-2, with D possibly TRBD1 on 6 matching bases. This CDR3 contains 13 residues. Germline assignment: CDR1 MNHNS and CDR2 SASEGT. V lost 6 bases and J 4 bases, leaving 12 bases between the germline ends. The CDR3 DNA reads TGTGCCAGCAGCCCCGGGGGCTTCTATGGCTACACCTTC. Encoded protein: CASSPGGFYGYTF.

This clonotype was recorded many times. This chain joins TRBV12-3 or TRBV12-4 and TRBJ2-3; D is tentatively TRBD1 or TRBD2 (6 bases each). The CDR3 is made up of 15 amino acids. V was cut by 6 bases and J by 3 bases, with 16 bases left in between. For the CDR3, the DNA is TGTGCCAGCAGCTATGTGGGGGGCTTTACAGATACGCAGTATTTT. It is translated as CASSYVGGFTDTQYF.

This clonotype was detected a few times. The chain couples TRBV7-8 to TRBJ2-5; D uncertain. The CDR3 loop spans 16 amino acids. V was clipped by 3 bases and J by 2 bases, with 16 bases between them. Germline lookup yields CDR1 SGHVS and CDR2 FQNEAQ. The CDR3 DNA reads TGTGCCAGCAGCTTTCGACGGGCTCAGACGCAAGAGACCCAGTACTTC. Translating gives CASSFRRAQTQETQYF. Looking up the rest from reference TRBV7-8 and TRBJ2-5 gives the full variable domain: GAGVSQSPRYKVAKRGQDVALRCDPISGHVSLFWYQQALGQGPEFLTYFQNEAQLDKSGLPSDRFFAERPEGSVSTLKIQRTQQEDSAVYLCASSFRRAQTQETQYFGPGTRLLVL.

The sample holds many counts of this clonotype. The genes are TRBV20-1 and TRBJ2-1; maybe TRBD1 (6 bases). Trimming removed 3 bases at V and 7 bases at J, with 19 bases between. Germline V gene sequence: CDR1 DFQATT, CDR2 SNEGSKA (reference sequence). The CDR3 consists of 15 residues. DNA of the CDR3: TGCAGTGCTAGCTTGACAGGAACTTCAGGGAATGAGCAGTTCTTC. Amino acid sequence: CSASLTGTSGNEQFF.

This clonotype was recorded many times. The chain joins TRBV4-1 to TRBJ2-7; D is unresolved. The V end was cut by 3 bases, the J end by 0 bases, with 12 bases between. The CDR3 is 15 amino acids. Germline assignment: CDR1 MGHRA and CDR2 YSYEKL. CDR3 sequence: CASSQALSSSYEQYF. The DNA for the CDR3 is TGCGCCAGCAGCCAGGCCCTCTCTAGCTCCTACGAGCAGTACTTC.

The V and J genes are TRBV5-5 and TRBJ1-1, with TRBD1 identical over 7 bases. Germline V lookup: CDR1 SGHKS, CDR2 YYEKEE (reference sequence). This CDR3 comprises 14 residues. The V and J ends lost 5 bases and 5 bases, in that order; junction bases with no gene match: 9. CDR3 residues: CASRTDRAGTEAFF. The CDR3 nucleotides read TGTGCCAGCAGGACCGACAGGGCGGGGACTGAAGCTTTCTTT. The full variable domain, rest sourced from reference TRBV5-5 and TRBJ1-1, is DAGVTQSPTHLIKTRGQQVTLRCSPISGHKSVSWYQQVLGQGPQFIFQYYEKEERGRGNFPDRFSARQFPNYSSELNVNALLLGDSALYLCASRTDRAGTEAFFGQGTRLTVV.

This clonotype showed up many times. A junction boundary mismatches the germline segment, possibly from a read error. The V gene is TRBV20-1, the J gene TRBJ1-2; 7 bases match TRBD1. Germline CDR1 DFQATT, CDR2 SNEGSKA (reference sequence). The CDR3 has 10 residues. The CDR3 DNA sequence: TGCAGTGCTATTGGACAGGAAAGCTTATTC. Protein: CSAIGQESLF.

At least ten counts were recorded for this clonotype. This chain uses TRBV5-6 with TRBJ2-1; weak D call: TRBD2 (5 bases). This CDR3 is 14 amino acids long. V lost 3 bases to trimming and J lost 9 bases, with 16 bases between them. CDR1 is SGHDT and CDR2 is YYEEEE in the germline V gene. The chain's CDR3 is CASSYQSNRGEQFF. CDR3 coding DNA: TGTGCCAGCAGCTACCAGTCCAACCGGGGTGAGCAGTTCTTC.

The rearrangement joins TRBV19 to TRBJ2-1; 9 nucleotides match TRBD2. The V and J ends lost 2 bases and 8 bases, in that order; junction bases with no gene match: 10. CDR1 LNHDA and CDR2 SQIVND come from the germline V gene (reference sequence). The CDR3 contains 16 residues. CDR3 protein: CASSIWREGTSDEQFF. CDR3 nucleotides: TGTGCCAGTAGTATATGGCGGGAGGGGACGAGCGATGAGCAGTTCTTC. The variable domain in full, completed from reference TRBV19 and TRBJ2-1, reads DGGITQSPKYLFRKEGQNVTLSCEQNLNHDAMYWYRQDPGQGLRLIYYSQIVNDFQKGDIAEGYSVSREKKESFPLTVTSAQKNPTAFYLCASSIWREGTSDEQFFGPGTRLTVL.